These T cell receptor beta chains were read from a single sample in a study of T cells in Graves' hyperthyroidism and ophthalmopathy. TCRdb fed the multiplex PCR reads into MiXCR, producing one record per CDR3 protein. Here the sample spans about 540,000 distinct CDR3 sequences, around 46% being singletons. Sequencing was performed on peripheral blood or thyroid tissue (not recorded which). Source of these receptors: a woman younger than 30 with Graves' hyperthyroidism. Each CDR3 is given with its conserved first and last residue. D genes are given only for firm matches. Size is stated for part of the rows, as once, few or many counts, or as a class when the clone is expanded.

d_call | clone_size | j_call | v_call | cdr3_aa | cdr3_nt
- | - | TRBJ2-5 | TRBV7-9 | CASTPERGYETQYF | TGTGCCAGCACCCCGGAGAGAGGGTATGAGACCCAGTACTTC
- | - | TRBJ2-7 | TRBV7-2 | CASSFRTGAIAGAYGQYF | TGTGCCAGCAGTTTCAGGACAGGGGCAATAGCGGGAGCGTACGGGCAGTACTTC
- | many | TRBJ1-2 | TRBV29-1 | CSVARNYGYTF | TGCAGCGTTGCACGGAACTATGGCTACACCTTC
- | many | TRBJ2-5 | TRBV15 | CATSRVVLSTERETQYF | TGTGCCACCAGCAGAGTTGTTCTATCAACGGAGAGAGAGACCCAGTACTTC
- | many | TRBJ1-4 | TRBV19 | CASSSQGGFNEKLFF | TGTGCCAGTAGTTCCCAGGGAGGATTTAATGAAAAACTGTTTTTT
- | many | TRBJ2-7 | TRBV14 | CASSHGRGGYEQYF | TGTGCCAGCAGCCATGGCAGGGGTGGCTACGAGCAGTACTTC
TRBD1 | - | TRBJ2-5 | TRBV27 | CASSLMTHRGPLETQYF | TGTGCCAGCAGTTTAATGACCCACAGGGGACCCTTGGAGACCCAGTACTTC
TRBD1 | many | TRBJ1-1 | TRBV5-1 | CASSLAQTTGLNTEAFF | TGCGCCAGCAGCTTAGCCCAGACGACAGGGTTGAACACTGAAGCTTTCTTT
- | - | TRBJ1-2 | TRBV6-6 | CASVALSTGEYGYTF | TGTGCCAGCGTTGCCCTGTCAACCGGGGAGTATGGCTACACCTTC
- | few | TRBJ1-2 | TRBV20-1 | CSAPPRGGAEGYTF | TGCAGTGCTCCCCCTCGCGGGGGGGCGGAGGGCTACACCTTC
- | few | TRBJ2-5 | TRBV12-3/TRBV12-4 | CASSLRVRAEGETQYF | TGTGCCAGCAGTCTCCGCGTGCGGGCCGAGGGAGAGACCCAGTACTTC
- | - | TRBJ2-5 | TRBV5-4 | CAFRGGNTGVQETQYF | TGTGCGTTCAGGGGGGGGAACACCGGGGTCCAAGAGACCCAGTACTTC
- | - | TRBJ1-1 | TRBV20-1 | CSAWSVRRTANTEAFF | TGCAGTGCCTGGAGTGTACGTCGGACGGCGAACACTGAAGCTTTCTTT
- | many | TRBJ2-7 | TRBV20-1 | CSARSHGDPIYEQYF | TGCAGTGCTCGTTCTCATGGGGACCCCATCTACGAGCAGTACTTC
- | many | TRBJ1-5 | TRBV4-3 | CASSQQQGTNQPQHF | TGCGCCAGCAGCCAACAACAGGGTACAAATCAGCCCCAGCATTTT
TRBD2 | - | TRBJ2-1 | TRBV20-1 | CSAVAGGSSYNEQFF | TGCAGTGCTGTAGCGGGAGGGAGCTCCTACAATGAGCAGTTCTTC
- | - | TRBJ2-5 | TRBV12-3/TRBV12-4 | CASTPGNYQETQYF | TGTGCCAGCACCCCAGGGAATTACCAAGAGACCCAGTACTTC
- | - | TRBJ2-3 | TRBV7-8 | CASSLAGGHSTDTQYF | TGTGCCAGCAGCTTAGCGGGGGGGCATAGCACAGATACGCAGTATTTT
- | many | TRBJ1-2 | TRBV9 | CASSYRSTENYGYTF | TGTGCCAGCAGCTACAGATCGACAGAAAACTATGGCTACACCTTC
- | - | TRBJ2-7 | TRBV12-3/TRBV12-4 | CASSSSDSWGDEQYF | TGTGCCAGCAGTTCCTCGGACAGTTGGGGCGACGAGCAGTACTTC
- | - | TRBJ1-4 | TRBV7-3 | CASSLRPSGRSYNEKLFF | TGTGCCAGCAGCTTAAGACCTAGCGGGAGATCCTACAATGAAAAACTGTTTTTT
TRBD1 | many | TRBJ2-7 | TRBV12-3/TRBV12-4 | CASSLTGGFEQYF | TGTGCCAGCAGTTTAACAGGGGGCTTCGAGCAGTACTTC